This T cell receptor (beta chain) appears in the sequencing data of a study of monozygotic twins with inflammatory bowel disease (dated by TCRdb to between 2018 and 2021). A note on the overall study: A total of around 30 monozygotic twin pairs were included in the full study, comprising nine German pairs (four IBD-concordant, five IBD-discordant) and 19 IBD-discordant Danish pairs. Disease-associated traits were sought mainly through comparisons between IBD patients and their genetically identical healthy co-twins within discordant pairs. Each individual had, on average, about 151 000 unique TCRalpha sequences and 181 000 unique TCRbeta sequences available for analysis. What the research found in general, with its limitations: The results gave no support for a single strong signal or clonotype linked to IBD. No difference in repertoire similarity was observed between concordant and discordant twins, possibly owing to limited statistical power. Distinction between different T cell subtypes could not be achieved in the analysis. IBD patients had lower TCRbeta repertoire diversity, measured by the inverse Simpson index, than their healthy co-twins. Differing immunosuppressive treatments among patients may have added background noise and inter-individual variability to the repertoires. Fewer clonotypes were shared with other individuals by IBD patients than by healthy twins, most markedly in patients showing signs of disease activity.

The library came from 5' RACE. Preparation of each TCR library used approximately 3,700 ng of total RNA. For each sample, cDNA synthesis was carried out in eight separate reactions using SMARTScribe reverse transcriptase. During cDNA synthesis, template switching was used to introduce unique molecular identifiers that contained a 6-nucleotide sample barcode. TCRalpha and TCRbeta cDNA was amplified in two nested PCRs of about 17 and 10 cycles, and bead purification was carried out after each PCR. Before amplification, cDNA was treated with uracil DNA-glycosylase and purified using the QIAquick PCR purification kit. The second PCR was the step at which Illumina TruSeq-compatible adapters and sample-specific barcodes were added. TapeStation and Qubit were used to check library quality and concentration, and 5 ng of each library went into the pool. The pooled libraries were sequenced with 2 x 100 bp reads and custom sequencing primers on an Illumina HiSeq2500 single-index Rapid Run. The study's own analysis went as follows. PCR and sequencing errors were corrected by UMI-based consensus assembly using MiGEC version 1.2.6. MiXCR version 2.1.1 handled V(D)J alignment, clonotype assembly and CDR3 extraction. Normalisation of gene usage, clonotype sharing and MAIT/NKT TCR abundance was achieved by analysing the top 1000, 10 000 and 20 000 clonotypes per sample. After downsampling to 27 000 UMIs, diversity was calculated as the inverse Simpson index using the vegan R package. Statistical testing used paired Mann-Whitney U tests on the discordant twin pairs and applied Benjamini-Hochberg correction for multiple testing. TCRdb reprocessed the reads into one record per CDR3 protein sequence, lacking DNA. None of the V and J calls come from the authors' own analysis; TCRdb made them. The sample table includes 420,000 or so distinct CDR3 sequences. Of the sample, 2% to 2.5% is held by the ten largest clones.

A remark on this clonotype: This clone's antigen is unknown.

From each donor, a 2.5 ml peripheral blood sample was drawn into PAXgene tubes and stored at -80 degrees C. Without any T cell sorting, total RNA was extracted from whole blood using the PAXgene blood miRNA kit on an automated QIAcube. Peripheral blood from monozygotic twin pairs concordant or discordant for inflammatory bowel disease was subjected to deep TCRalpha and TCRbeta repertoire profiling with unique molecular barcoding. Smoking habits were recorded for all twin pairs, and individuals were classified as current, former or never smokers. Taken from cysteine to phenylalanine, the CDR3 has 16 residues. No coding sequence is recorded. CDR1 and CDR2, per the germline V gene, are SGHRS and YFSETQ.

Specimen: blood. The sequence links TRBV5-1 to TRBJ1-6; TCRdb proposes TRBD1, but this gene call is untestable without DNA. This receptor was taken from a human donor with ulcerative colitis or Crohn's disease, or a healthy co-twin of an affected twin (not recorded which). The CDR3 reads CATRRDTSSYNSPLHF.